This TCR beta chain came from a study of molecular identifiers for immune sequencing clone quantification. Previously described methods with listed TCR primers produced the bulk TCR libraries. TCRdb analysed the PCR reads with MiXCR anew, one entry per CDR3 protein. The sample contains about 640,000 distinct CDR3 sequences, 20% of which appear only once. Naive CD8 libraries used about 19,000 to 1,000,000 sorted cells and 10%, 30% or 50% RNA. The CD8+CD4-CCR7+CD45RA+ phenotype defined the sorted naive CD8 T cells. From germline, CDR1 is MGHRA and CDR2 YSYEKL. The CDR3 spans 19 residues. Trimming removed 0 bases at V and 0 bases at J, with 20 bases between. This clonotype was recorded at least ten times. What it binds is not known. General study points: Jurkat TCR RNA spiked in from one cell could reportedly be detected among 1.1 million or so naive cells.

The specimen sequenced was naive CD8+ T cells from blood, with Jurkat cell RNA spiked in. Subset: FACS-sorted CD8+CD4-CCR7+CD45RA+ naive T cells. The genes are TRBV4-1 and TRBJ1-1, with D unresolved. This clonotype was obtained from a human donor in good health. Some libraries in this study had Jurkat cell RNA spiked in. CDR3 nucleotide sequence: TGCGCCAGCAGCCAAGAATCATACTGGGCCTTACAAATGAACACTGAAGCTTTCTTT. It yields the protein CASSQESYWALQMNTEAFF.